This TCR beta chain was found in a study of identical twins. On this clonotype: Its antigen is unknown.

Trimming pared 4 bases from V and 5 bases from J, leaving 13 bases between. Germline V lookup: CDR1 SGHRS, CDR2 YFSETQ. The CDR3 extends over 14 amino acids. Healthy Caucasians were all of the donors. Unique molecular identifiers were present on cDNA, and template switching added a universal primer site. TCRdb called the 5' RACE reads again in MiXCR, with one record for every CDR3 protein. The table records about 470,000 distinct CDR3 sequences, 20% to 25% of them present only once. Study observations and caveats: There were fewer insertions in abundant cord blood beta clonotypes, but memory repertoires showed no such pattern. Invariant MAIT and iNKT cells could partly confound zero-insertion analyses.

The same data also went into a second study, on T cells expressing NK-cell markers.

The sample comprised CD4+ T cells sorted from blood. This chain connects TRBV5-1 to TRBJ1-5; D is ambiguous. This clonotype originated in a woman between 18 and 29 years old in good health. The CDR3 spells CASSEGMEDQPQHF. Written as DNA, the CDR3 is TGCGCCAGCAGCGAAGGCATGGAGGATCAGCCCCAGCATTTT.